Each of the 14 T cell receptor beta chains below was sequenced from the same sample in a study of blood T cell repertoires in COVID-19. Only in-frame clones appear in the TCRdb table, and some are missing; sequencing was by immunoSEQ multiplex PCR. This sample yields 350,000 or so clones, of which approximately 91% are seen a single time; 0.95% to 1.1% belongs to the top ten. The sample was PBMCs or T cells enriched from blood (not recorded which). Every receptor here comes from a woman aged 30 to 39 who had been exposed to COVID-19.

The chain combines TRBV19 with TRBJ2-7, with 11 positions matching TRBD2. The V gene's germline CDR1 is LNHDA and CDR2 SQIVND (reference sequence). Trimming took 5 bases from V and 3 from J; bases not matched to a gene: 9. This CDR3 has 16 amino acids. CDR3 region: CASSSPGTSGDYEQYF. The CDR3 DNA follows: TGTGCCAGTAGTTCACCGGGGACTAGCGGAGACTACGAGCAGTACTTC.

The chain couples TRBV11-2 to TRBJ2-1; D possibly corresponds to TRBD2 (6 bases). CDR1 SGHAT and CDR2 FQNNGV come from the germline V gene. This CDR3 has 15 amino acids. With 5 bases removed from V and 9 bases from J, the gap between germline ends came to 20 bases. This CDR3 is CASSPTSFRGGEQFF. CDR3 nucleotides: TGTGCCAGCAGCCCCACTAGCTTTAGAGGTGGTGAGCAGTTCTTC.

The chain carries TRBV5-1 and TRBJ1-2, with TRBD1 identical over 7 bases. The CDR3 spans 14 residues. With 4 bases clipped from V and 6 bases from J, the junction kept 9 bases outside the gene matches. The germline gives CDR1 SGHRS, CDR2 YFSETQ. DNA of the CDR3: TGCGCCAGCAGCCCCGGGACAGAAGGGGATGGCTACACCTTC. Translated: CASSPGTEGDGYTF.

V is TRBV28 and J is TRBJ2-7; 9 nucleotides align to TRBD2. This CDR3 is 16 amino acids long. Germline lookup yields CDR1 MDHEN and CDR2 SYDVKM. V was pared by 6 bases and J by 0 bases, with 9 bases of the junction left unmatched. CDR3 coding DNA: TGTGCCAGCAGACGAGGAGGCGGGGGGGACTCCTACGAGCAGTACTTC. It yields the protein CASRRGGGGDSYEQYF.

CDR3 region: CASSLDLGLGNNEQFF. In DNA form, the CDR3 reads TGTGCCAGCAGCTTAGATCTAGGACTGGGGAACAATGAGCAGTTCTTC. The chain uses TRBV11-3 and TRBJ2-1, with a weak D call TRBD2 (5 bases). The CDR3 extends over 16 amino acids. Trimming removed 0 bases from V and 5 bases from J, with 14 bases in between. The germline V gene encodes CDR1 SGHNT and CDR2 YENEEA.

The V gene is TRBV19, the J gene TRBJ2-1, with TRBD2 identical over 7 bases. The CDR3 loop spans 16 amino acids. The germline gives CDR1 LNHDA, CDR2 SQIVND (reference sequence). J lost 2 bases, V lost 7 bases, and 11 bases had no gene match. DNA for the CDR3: TGTGCCAGTAAGGAGAGGGAGGGCCTCCCCTACAATGAGCAGTTCTTC. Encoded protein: CASKEREGLPYNEQFF.

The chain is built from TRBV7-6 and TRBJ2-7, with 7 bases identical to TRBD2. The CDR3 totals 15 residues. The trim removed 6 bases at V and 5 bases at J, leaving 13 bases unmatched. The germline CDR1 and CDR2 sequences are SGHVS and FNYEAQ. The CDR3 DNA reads TGTGCCAGCAGTCCAGGAGGTCAGGGAGGGCACGAGCAGTACTTC. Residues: CASSPGGQGGHEQYF.

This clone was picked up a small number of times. CDR3 bases: TGTGCCAGCAGTCTCCTTCAGGGGGGACTCCAAGAGACCCAGTACTTC. Translated, it gives CASSLLQGGLQETQYF. The chain recombines TRBV28 with TRBJ2-5, with D possibly matching TRBD1 (7 bases). V gave up 5 bases and J gave up 1 base, with 17 bases separating them. This CDR3 is 16 amino acids long. Germline CDR1 and CDR2: MDHEN and SYDVKM.

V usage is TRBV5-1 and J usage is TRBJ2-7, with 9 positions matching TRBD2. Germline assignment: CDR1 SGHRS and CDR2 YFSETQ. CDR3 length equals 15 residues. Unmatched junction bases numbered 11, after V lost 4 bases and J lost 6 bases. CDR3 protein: CASSPAAGGSGEQYF. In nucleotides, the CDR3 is TGCGCCAGCAGCCCGGCGGCGGGAGGGTCGGGCGAGCAGTACTTC.

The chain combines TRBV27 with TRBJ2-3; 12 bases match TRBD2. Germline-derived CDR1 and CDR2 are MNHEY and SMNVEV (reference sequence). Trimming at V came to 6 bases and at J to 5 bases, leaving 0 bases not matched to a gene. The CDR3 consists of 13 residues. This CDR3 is CASRLAGGDTQYF. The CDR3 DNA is TGTGCCAGCAGACTAGCGGGAGGAGATACGCAGTATTTT.

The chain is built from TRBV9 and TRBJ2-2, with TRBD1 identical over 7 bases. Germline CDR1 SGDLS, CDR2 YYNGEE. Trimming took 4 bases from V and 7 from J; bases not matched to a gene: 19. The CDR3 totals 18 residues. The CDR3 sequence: CASSSGWGQPEVGGELFF. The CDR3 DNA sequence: TGTGCCAGCAGCTCCGGGTGGGGACAGCCTGAAGTCGGCGGGGAGCTGTTTTTT.

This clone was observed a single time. CDR3 residues: CASRPPAGVGETQYF. In DNA form, the CDR3 reads TGTGCCAGCAGACCTCCCGCGGGAGTTGGAGAGACCCAGTACTTC. J is TRBJ2-5 and V is TRBV28, with 7 positions matching TRBD2. CDR1 MDHEN and CDR2 SYDVKM come from the germline V gene. This CDR3 has 15 amino acids. With 6 bases clipped from V and 4 bases from J, the junction kept 11 bases outside the gene matches.

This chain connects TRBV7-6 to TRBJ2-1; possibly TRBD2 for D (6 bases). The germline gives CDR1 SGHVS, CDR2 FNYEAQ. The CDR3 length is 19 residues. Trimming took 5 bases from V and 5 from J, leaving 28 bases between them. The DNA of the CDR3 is TGTGCCAGCAGCCGCTCGGGAGTAGGAGGAAAAGGTTTCAACAATGAGCAGTTCTTC. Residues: CASSRSGVGGKGFNNEQFF.

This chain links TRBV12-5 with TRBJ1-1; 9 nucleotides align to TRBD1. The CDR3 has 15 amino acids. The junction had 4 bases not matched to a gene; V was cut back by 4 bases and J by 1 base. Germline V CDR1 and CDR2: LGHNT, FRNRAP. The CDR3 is CASGSIQGANTEAFF. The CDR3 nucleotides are TGTGCTAGTGGTTCGATACAGGGGGCGAACACTGAAGCTTTCTTT.